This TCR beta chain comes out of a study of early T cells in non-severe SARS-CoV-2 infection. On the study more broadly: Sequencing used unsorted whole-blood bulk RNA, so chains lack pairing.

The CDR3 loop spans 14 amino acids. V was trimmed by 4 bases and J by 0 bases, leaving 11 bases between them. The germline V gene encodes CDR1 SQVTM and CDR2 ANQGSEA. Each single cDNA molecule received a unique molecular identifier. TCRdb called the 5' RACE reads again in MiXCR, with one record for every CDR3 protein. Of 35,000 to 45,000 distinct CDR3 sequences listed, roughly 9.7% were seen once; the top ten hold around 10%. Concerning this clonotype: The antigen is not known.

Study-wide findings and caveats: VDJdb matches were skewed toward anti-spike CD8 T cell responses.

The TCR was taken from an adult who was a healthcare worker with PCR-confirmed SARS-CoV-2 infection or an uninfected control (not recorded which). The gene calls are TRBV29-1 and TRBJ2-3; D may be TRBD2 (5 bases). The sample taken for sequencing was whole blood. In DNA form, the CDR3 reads TGCAGCGTTGTATGGCGGGTTAGCACAGATACGCAGTATTTT. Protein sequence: CSVVWRVSTDTQYF.